This T cell receptor beta chain came from a study of long-term antiretroviral therapy in people with HIV. V lost 0 bases and J lost 4, with 18 bases in between. This CDR3 is 18 amino acids long. Germline assignment: CDR1 LGHNA and CDR2 YSLEER. Researchers ran immunoSEQ v3.0 at survey level. Roughly 35,000-50,000 T-cell genomes per sample were the sequencing target. TCRdb's table, derived via immunoSEQ multiplex PCR, lists solely in-frame clones and lacks some. The sample has about 33,000 clones; 95% to 97% are singletons. The material sequenced was unsorted PBMCs, taken approximately 6.5 years after starting antiretroviral therapy. The receptor's source is a man aged 25-45 years with HIV. The gene calls are TRBV4-3 and TRBJ2-2, with D hard to call. This chain's CDR3 is CASSQELESAKRTGELFF. The CDR3 coding sequence is TGCGCCAGCAGCCAAGAATTGGAGTCAGCGAAGCGCACCGGGGAGCTGTTTTTT.